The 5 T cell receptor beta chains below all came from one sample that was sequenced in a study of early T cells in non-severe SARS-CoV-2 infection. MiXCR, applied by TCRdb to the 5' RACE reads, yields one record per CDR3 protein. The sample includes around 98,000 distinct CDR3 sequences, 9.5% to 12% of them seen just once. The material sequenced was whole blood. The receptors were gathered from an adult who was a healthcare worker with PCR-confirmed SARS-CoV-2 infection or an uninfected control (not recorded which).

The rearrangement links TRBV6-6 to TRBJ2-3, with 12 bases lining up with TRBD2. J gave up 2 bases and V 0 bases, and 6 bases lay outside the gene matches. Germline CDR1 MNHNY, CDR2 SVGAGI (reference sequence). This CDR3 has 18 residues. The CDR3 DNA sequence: TGTGCCAGCAGTTACTCGAAGGCTAGCGGGGGGGTCACAGATACGCAGTATTTT. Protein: CASSYSKASGGVTDTQYF.

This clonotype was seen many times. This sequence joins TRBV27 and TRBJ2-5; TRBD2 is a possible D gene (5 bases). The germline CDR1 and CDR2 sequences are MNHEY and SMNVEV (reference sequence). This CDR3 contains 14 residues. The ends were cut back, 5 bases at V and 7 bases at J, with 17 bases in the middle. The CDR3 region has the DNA TGTGCCAGCAGTCCGAGGGCCGTTATGGGGACCCAGTACTTC. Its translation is CASSPRAVMGTQYF.

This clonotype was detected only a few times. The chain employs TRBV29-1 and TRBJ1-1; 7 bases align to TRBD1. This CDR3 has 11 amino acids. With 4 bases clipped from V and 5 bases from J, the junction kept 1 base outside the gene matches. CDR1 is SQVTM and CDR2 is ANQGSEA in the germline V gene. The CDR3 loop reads CSVVQGTEAFF. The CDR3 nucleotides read TGCAGCGTTGTACAGGGGACTGAAGCTTTCTTT.

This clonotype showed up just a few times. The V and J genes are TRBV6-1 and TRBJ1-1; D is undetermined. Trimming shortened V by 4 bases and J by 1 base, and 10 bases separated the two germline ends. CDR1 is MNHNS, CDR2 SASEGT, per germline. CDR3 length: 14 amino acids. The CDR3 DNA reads TGTGCCAGCAGTGTTGGTGAGGGGAACACTGAAGCTTTCTTT. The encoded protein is CASSVGEGNTEAFF.

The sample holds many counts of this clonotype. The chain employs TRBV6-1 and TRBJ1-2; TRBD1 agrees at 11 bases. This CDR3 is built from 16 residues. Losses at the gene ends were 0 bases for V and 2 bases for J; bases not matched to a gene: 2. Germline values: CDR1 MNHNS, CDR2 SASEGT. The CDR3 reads CASSEAGQGANYGYTF. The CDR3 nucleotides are TGTGCCAGCAGTGAAGCCGGACAGGGGGCGAACTATGGCTACACCTTC.